These 31 T cell receptor beta chains were sequenced from one sample in a study of vaccination effects on CD4 cells after COVID-19. The table came from immunoSEQ multiplex PCR; TCRdb's copy has only in-frame clones and leaves some out. The sample lists 66,000 or so clones, 74% occurring once. Upon completion of around 9 days in culture, CD4+ T cells were isolated. Either the mRNA-1273 or the BNT162b2 vaccine was given to participants as two doses. These receptors have no known antigen. Sequenced material: CD4+ T cells from PBMCs cultured without peptide, taken after COVID-19 vaccination. All receptors derive from a human donor who received a COVID-19 vaccine.

The rearrangement joins TRBV7-2 to TRBJ1-1; no reliable D call. The V and J ends lost 7 bases and 1 base respectively, with 10 bases between them. CDR1 is SGHTA, CDR2 FQGNSA, per germline. The length of the CDR3 is 13 residues. CDR3 nucleotides: TGTGCCAGCAAGGAACACCCGAACACTGAAGCTTTCTTT. Translation gives CASKEHPNTEAFF.

The sample holds a few counts of this clone. The chain combines TRBV19 with TRBJ1-1; the D gene is possibly TRBD1 (6 bases). The germline V and J ends were trimmed by 0 bases and 6 bases, with 14 bases remaining between them. This CDR3 has 15 residues. Germline CDR1 LNHDA, CDR2 SQIVND (reference sequence). The CDR3 sequence is CASSIDAGVGAEAFF. The CDR3 bases are TGTGCCAGTAGTATAGATGCAGGGGTAGGCGCTGAAGCTTTCTTT.

The rearrangement uses TRBV7-3 and TRBJ1-1; D possibly corresponds to TRBD1 (5 bases). This CDR3 contains 14 residues. CDR1 is SGHTA and CDR2 is FQGTGA in the germline V gene. V lost 5 bases and J lost 4, with 14 bases in between. The CDR3 region is CASSTSGLSTEAFF. Here the CDR3 DNA reads TGTGCCAGCAGCACTTCAGGGTTATCCACTGAAGCTTTCTTT.

This clone showed up just a few times. This chain uses TRBV3-1 (or the pseudogene TRBV3-2) with TRBJ1-6, with no clear D. V dropped 0 bases and J dropped 12 bases, with 18 bases sitting between them. Germline CDR1 is LGHDT and CDR2 is YNNKEL (reference sequence). This CDR3 has 16 residues. CDR3 sequence: CASSQDPVVLPLPLHF. As DNA, the CDR3 is TGTGCCAGCAGCCAAGACCCAGTTGTACTCCCATTACCCCTCCACTTT.

V gene TRBV2 combines with J gene TRBJ2-3; TRBD2 aligns across 8 bases. J lost 4 bases, V lost 5 bases, and 8 bases had no gene match. The CDR3 has 15 residues. Germline CDR1 is SNHLY and CDR2 is FYNNEI. The CDR3: CASSSRSGGPDTQYF. CDR3 DNA: TGTGCCAGCAGTTCCCGAAGCGGGGGCCCAGATACGCAGTATTTT.

This clone came up once. V and J are TRBV21-1 and TRBJ2-7; TRBD2 is the table's D call, not checked against the DNA. TRBV21-1 is listed as a pseudogene. The CDR3 sequence is 15 residues long. The CDR3 here is CARPSEAGRTYEQYV. In nucleotides, the CDR3 is TGTGCCAGACCCTCTGAGGCCGGGAGGACCTACGAGCAGTACGTC.

The chain is built from TRBV18 and TRBJ2-5, with TRBD2 as a possible D gene (6 bases). The length of the CDR3 is 11 residues. CDR1 KGHSH and CDR2 LQKENI come from the germline V gene. The germline V and J ends were trimmed by 5 bases and 13 bases, with 14 bases remaining between them. CDR3 sequence: CASSDGGSRYF. The CDR3 nucleotides are TGTGCCAGCTCAGATGGGGGGTCCCGGTACTTC.

This clone was detected a few times. The CDR3 sequence: CASSYSRGTEQYV. In nucleotides, the CDR3 is TGTGCCAGCAGTTACTCACGGGGAACCGAGCAGTACGTC. The J gene is TRBJ2-7, the V gene TRBV6-5; TRBD2 is a possible D gene (5 bases). The V gene lost 0 bases and the J gene lost 6 bases, with 9 bases spanning the gap. Germline V gene lookup returns CDR1 MNHEY and CDR2 SVGAGI. The CDR3 is 13 residues long.

V and J are TRBV6-5 and TRBJ2-1; 11 bases fit TRBD1. This CDR3 region has 15 residues. Trimming cost V 8 bases and J 5 bases; bases outside gene matches: 8. The germline V gene has CDR1 MNHEY and CDR2 SVGAGI. CDR3 loop: CASQSGTGGNNEQFF. CDR3 nucleotide sequence: TGTGCCAGCCAGTCGGGGACAGGGGGTAACAATGAGCAGTTCTTC.

V is TRBV2 and J is TRBJ2-6, with D perhaps TRBD1 (5 bases). Trimming shortened V by 2 bases and J by 0 bases, and 5 bases separated the two germline ends. The CDR3 has 15 amino acids. CDR1 and CDR2 (germline): SNHLY, FYNNEI. The CDR3 sequence is CASSEQGSGANVLTF. CDR3 DNA: TGTGCCAGCAGTGAACAGGGCTCTGGGGCCAACGTCCTGACTTTC.

A note on this clone: This sample also contains other DNA sequences that code for the same CDR3. CDR3 sequence: CASSSGAGANVLTF. CDR3 bases: TGTGCCAGCAGTTCAGGGGCTGGGGCCAACGTCCTGACTTTC. This chain connects TRBV28 to TRBJ2-6, with TRBD1 as a possible D gene (6 bases). This CDR3 has 14 residues. CDR1 and CDR2 (germline): MDHEN, SYDVKM. The V end was cut by 4 bases, the J end by 2 bases, with 6 bases between. Full variable domain (outside the CDR3, taken from reference TRBV28 and TRBJ2-6): DVKVTQSSRYLVKRTGEKVFLECVQDMDHENMFWYRQDPGLGLRLIYFSYDVKMKEKGDIPEGYSVSREKKERFSLILESASTNQTSMYLCASSSGAGANVLTFGAGSRLTVL.

This clone was counted a few times. The chain uses TRBV11-1 and TRBJ1-5, with no clear D. V was shortened by 1 base and J by 7 bases, with 11 bases between the two germline ends. Germline V CDR1 and CDR2: SGHAT, FQDESV (reference sequence). This CDR3 has 14 amino acids. The CDR3 DNA is TGTGCCAGCAGCTTAGGAGGGTACGGGCAGCCCCAGCATTTT. Translated: CASSLGGYGQPQHF.

The CDR3 reads CASSELVAGGPRDTQYF. The DNA of the CDR3 is TGTGCCAGCAGTGAATTAGTAGCGGGGGGCCCGAGGGATACGCAGTATTTT. V is TRBV25-1 and J is TRBJ2-3; 10 positions match TRBD2. CDR3 length: 17 residues. Germline V CDR1 and CDR2: MGHDK, SYGVNS. With 1 base clipped from V and 6 bases from J, the junction kept 10 bases outside the gene matches.

This rearrangement joins TRBV28 to TRBJ1-3, with 8 positions matching TRBD1. The CDR3 covers 15 residues. V lost 5 bases, J lost 4 bases, and 7 bases stayed unmatched. Per the germline V gene, CDR1 is MDHEN and CDR2 is SYDVKM. CDR3 sequence: CASSTSRTGGNTIYF. The CDR3 nucleotides read TGTGCCAGCAGTACCAGCCGGACAGGGGGAAACACCATATATTTT.

This clone was recorded a few times. The rearrangement joins TRBV7-2 to TRBJ1-2; D remains unclear. Germline CDR1 and CDR2: SGHTA and FQGNSA. This CDR3 has 15 amino acids. V gave up 5 bases and J gave up 1 base, with 14 bases separating them. The CDR3 nucleotides read TGTGCCAGCAGCCCCCGCAGTGCCTTTAACTATGGCTACACCTTC. Translating it yields CASSPRSAFNYGYTF.

This chain links TRBV14 with TRBJ1-6; D is unresolved. Germline V CDR1 and CDR2: SGHDN, FVKESK. The CDR3 sequence is 14 residues long. V was clipped by 0 bases and J by 13 bases, with 13 bases between them. CDR3 sequence (DNA): TGTGCCAGCAGCCAAGATTTGGCCCGTAGGCCCCTCCACTTT. Residues: CASSQDLARRPLHF.

The chain couples TRBV5-4 to TRBJ1-2, with no clear D. The CDR3 loop spans 12 amino acids. Trimming cost V 2 bases and J 7 bases, with 9 bases left between them. From germline, CDR1 is SGHNT and CDR2 YYREEE (reference sequence). The DNA of the CDR3 is TGTGCCAGCAGCTTCGGGGTTAGTGGCTACACCTTC. This translates into CASSFGVSGYTF. Full variable domain (rest looked up from reference TRBV5-4 and TRBJ1-2): ETGVTQSPTHLIKTRGQQVTLRCSSQSGHNTVSWYQQALGQGPQFIFQYYREEENGRGNFPPRFSGLQFPNYSSELNVNALELDDSALYLCASSFGVSGYTFGSGTRLTVV.

The genes are TRBV19 and TRBJ1-4; 9 bases match TRBD1. CDR1 is LNHDA and CDR2 is SQIVND in the germline V gene (reference sequence). The CDR3 runs to 15 residues. V lost 2 bases and J lost 6; bases outside the gene matches: 4. Here the CDR3 DNA reads TGTGCCAGTAGTATAAGGGGGACAGGGTATGAAAAACTGTTTTTT. Translating it yields CASSIRGTGYEKLFF.

The CDR3 region has the DNA TGTGCCAGCAGCGGGGACAGGGGCACTGAAGCTTTCTTT. Translating it yields CASSGDRGTEAFF. The J gene is TRBJ1-1, the V gene TRBV2; 10 bases are shared with TRBD1. The germline gives CDR1 SNHLY, CDR2 FYNNEI. The CDR3 sequence is 13 residues long. J gave up 4 bases and V 6 bases, and 2 bases lay outside the gene matches.

This chain uses TRBV19 with TRBJ1-3; D gene unclear. This CDR3 region has 14 residues. The V end lost 5 bases, the J end lost 0 bases, and 8 bases lay between the germline ends. The germline gives CDR1 LNHDA, CDR2 SQIVND (reference sequence). The CDR3 is CASSPGYSGNTIYF. CDR3 DNA: TGTGCCAGTAGTCCAGGATACTCTGGAAACACCATATATTTT.

This clone was found once. The chain has TRBV18 and TRBJ1-1, with 7 positions matching TRBD1. The CDR3 has 15 amino acids. Germline V lookup: CDR1 KGHSH, CDR2 LQKENI. V lost 1 base to trimming and J lost 1 base; unmatched junction nucleotides: 3. The CDR3 sequence is CASSPLGQTNTEAFF. The CDR3 DNA sequence: TGTGCCAGCTCACCACTGGGACAGACGAACACTGAAGCTTTCTTT.

This clone has only one observation. This chain links TRBV2 with TRBJ2-2; 8 nucleotides agree with TRBD1. CDR1 and CDR2 (germline): SNHLY, FYNNEI. V was pared by 6 bases and J by 6 bases, with 3 bases of the junction left unmatched. The CDR3 sequence is 13 residues long. DNA for the CDR3: TGTGCCAGCAGGGAACAGGGGGCCGGGGAGCTGTTTTTT. Amino acids: CASREQGAGELFF.

This clone has a handful of counts. The chain carries TRBV19 and TRBJ1-1; TRBD1 agrees at 7 bases. Looked up from germline, CDR1 is LNHDA and CDR2 is SQIVND (reference sequence). The CDR3 is made up of 16 amino acids. V lost 1 base to trimming and J lost 5 bases; unmatched junction nucleotides: 10. In DNA, the CDR3 is TGTGCCAGTAGTATAGGTGGGGTCGGCAGGGGGACTGAAGCTTTCTTT. This encodes CASSIGGVGRGTEAFF.

The chain couples TRBV5-1 to TRBJ2-3, with D hard to call. Per germline, CDR1 SGHRS and CDR2 YFSETQ. V dropped 0 bases and J dropped 0 bases, with 5 bases sitting between them. The CDR3 is made up of 14 amino acids. The CDR3 is CASSLDSSTDTQYF. The CDR3 nucleotides read TGCGCCAGCAGCTTGGATTCTAGCACAGATACGCAGTATTTT.

This sequence joins TRBV19 and TRBJ1-5; the D gene is possibly TRBD1 (5 bases). The germline V gene encodes CDR1 LNHDA and CDR2 SQIVND (reference sequence). V gave up 5 bases and J gave up 4 bases, with 21 bases separating them. CDR3 length: 17 amino acids. The CDR3 coding sequence is TGTGCCAGTAGTCGAACGAACTGGGGGGGGGAGAATCAGCCCCAGCATTTT. Residues: CASSRTNWGGENQPQHF.

The V and J genes are TRBV12-3 or TRBV12-4 and TRBJ1-1; possibly TRBD1 for D (5 bases). This CDR3 is 13 amino acids long. V was clipped by 3 bases and J by 4 bases, with 9 bases between them. The CDR3 is CASSFGQGTEAFF. The CDR3 nucleotides read TGTGCCAGCAGTTTCGGGCAGGGCACTGAAGCTTTCTTT.

The rearrangement joins TRBV5-3 to TRBJ2-2, with 9 bases matching TRBD2. TRBV5-3 belongs to the ORF category, with a function that is uncertain. The CDR3 is 17 residues long. In nucleotides, the CDR3 is TGTGCTCTCCTCACCCGCCGCGGGGGGGGCGAAGCCGGGGAGCTGTTTTTT. Translation: CALLTRRGGGEAGELFF.

The rearrangement joins TRBV6-6 to TRBJ2-2; maybe TRBD2 (5 bases). The CDR3 is 14 amino acids. V shed 5 bases and J shed 3 bases, with 10 bases lying between them. Germline V lookup: CDR1 MNHNY, CDR2 SVGAGI (reference sequence). The CDR3 nucleotides read TGTGCCAGCAGTCCGTTGAGGGACACCGGGGAGCTGTTTTTT. Protein sequence: CASSPLRDTGELFF.

CDR3 sequence reads: CASSAFQGVGSPLHF. The CDR3 DNA reads as TGTGCCAGCAGTGCATTTCAGGGGGTAGGTTCACCCCTCCACTTT. The gene calls are TRBV6-4 and TRBJ1-6, with 7 nucleotides matching TRBD1. V lost 4 bases, J lost 9 bases, and 9 bases stayed unmatched. The CDR3 length is 15 residues. Looked up from germline, CDR1 is MRHNA and CDR2 is SNTAGT.

This clone was seen a few times. The V gene is TRBV18, the J gene TRBJ2-2; the D gene is possibly TRBD2 (6 bases). V lost 4 bases to trimming and J lost 5 bases, with 11 bases between them. The CDR3 has 14 residues. Germline CDR1 and CDR2: KGHSH and LQKENI. The DNA of the CDR3 is TGTGCCAGCTCACTTCCCGGGGGTACCGGGGAGCTGTTTTTT. Encoded protein: CASSLPGGTGELFF. The whole variable domain, remainder taken from reference TRBV18 and TRBJ2-2, is NAGVMQNPRHLVRRRGQEARLRCSPMKGHSHVYWYRQLPEEGLKFMVYLQKENIIDESGMPKERFSAEFPKEGPSILRIQQVVRGDSAAYFCASSLPGGTGELFFGEGSRLTVL.

The V call is TRBV20-1, the J call TRBJ2-1; no firm D call. Germline CDR1 DFQATT, CDR2 SNEGSKA (reference sequence). The CDR3 consists of 10 residues. CDR3 bases: TGCAGCGAAGGACGGGCTGAGCAGTTCTTC. Protein: CSEGRAEQFF.